This passage covers 26 T cell receptor beta chains from one sample sequenced in a study of vaccination effects on CD4 cells after COVID-19. CD4+ T cells specific for antigen were expanded with viral peptide pools by the ViraFEST assay before sequencing. Culture proceeded for 10 days, and CD4+ T cells were then isolated. The study found no prior SARS-CoV-2 infection in the vaccine recipients, who tested negative for nucleocapsid antibodies. Antigens for these TCRs are unknown. Libraries were prepared by immunoSEQ multiplex PCR; TCRdb keeps only in-frame clonotypes and omits some of them. Among 20,000 to 25,000 clones, under 75% were seen once, and the ten largest hold approximately 9.1%. The sequencing here drew on CD4+ T cells from PBMCs cultured with HCoV-NL63 spike peptides, taken before COVID-19 vaccination. The receptors derive from a human donor who received a COVID-19 vaccine.

The rearrangement links TRBV2 to TRBJ1-1; D is unresolved. This CDR3 contains 14 residues. The germline CDR1 and CDR2 sequences are SNHLY and FYNNEI. Trimming cost V 3 bases and J 0 bases, with 8 bases left between them. The CDR3 region is CASSDGRVNTEAFF. The CDR3 nucleotides are TGTGCCAGCAGTGACGGGAGGGTGAACACTGAAGCTTTCTTT.

The chain recombines TRBV5-4 with TRBJ1-6, with D unclear. The CDR3 runs to 14 residues. Trimming took off 1 base at V and 6 bases at J, with 8 bases between the two ends. The V gene's germline CDR1 is SGHNT and CDR2 YYREEE (reference sequence). CDR3 loop: CASSLRVTNSPLHF. The CDR3 region has the DNA TGTGCCAGCAGCTTGAGAGTGACTAATTCACCCCTCCACTTT.

The rearrangement joins TRBV5-1 to TRBJ2-2; 7 bases align to TRBD2. The CDR3 is made up of 15 amino acids. With 0 bases clipped from V and 2 bases from J, the junction kept 1 base outside the gene matches. CDR1 and CDR2 from the germline V gene are SGHRS and YFSETQ. In DNA form, the CDR3 reads TGCGCCAGCAGCTTGGCTAGCGGAAACACCGGGGAGCTGTTTTTT. It encodes CASSLASGNTGELFF.

This clone was counted once. This chain uses TRBV7-9 with TRBJ1-1, with TRBD1 identical over 10 bases. CDR3 length equals 14 residues. J gave up 3 bases and V 5 bases, and 3 bases lay outside the gene matches. Germline V lookup: CDR1 SEHNR, CDR2 FQNEAQ (reference sequence). This CDR3 is CASSRTGGHTEAFF. In DNA, the CDR3 is TGTGCCAGCAGCCGGACAGGGGGTCACACTGAAGCTTTCTTT.

CDR3 protein: CASNLGLAGGRNEQFF. The CDR3 DNA reads as TGTGCCAGTAATCTGGGACTAGCGGGGGGGCGGAATGAGCAGTTCTTC. This chain connects TRBV19 to TRBJ2-1; 16 bases agree with TRBD2. Germline-derived CDR1 and CDR2 are LNHDA and SQIVND (reference sequence). Trimming took 7 bases from V and 7 from J; bases not matched to a gene: 7. This CDR3 comprises 16 residues.

This clone was found a few times. CDR3 protein: CASSQVGRGTGEQPQHF. The CDR3 nucleotides are TGCGCCAGCAGCCAAGTGGGGCGCGGGACAGGGGAACAGCCCCAGCATTTT. The V and J genes are TRBV4-1 and TRBJ1-5; TRBD1 matches 10 bases. Per germline, CDR1 MGHRA and CDR2 YSYEKL. V shed 1 base, J shed 7 bases, and the junction held 10 bases outside the gene matches. The CDR3 length is 17 residues.

As DNA, the CDR3 is TGCAGCGTTGAAGAATCCGGGGCTACTAGAGCTTTCTTT. Its translation: CSVEESGATRAFF. This sequence joins TRBV29-1 and TRBJ1-1, with D possibly being TRBD1 (5 bases). V lost 0 bases and J lost 10, with 15 bases in between. CDR1 and CDR2 (germline): SQVTM, ANQGSEA. There are 13 residues in the CDR3. The full variable domain, completed using reference TRBV29-1 and TRBJ1-1, is SAVISQKPSRDICQRGTSLTIQCQVDSQVTMMFWYRQQPGQSLTLIATANQGSEATYESGFVIDKFPISRPNLTFSTLTVSNMSPEDSSIYLCSVEESGATRAFFGQGTRLTVV.

This clone has just a few counts. This rearrangement joins TRBV10-3 to TRBJ1-1; 7 bases are a match to TRBD1. Losses at the gene ends were 6 bases for V and 10 bases for J; bases not matched to a gene: 14. This CDR3 spans 14 amino acids. Per germline, CDR1 ENHRY and CDR2 SYGVKD. CDR3 nucleotide sequence: TGTGCCATCAGGGGGGACAGTGCCGGAATCGGAGCTTTCTTT. Translated, it gives CAIRGDSAGIGAFF.

The CDR3 region has the DNA TGTGCCAGCAGCCCGGGGCAGAACTATGGCTACACCTTC. It yields the protein CASSPGQNYGYTF. The gene calls are TRBV6-6 and TRBJ1-2; D perhaps matches TRBD1 (5 bases). The CDR3 is made up of 13 amino acids. The germline V gene has CDR1 MNHNY and CDR2 SVGAGI (reference sequence). Trimming cost V 6 bases and J 2 bases, with 10 bases left between them.

This chain connects TRBV6-2 or TRBV6-3 to TRBJ2-7; 12 nucleotides match TRBD2. Per germline, CDR1 MNHEY and CDR2 SVGEGT. The V segment lost 0 bases and the J segment 6 bases; nucleotides outside the gene matches: 3. The CDR3 spans 15 residues. CDR3 bases: TGTGCCAGCAGTTACTCGTCTAGCGGGAGGGTCGAGCAGTACTTC. This gives the protein CASSYSSSGRVEQYF.

The gene calls are TRBV5-1 and TRBJ2-1, with 10 bases fitting TRBD2. V shed 2 bases and J 6 bases; nucleotides not matched to a gene: 5. CDR3 length: 15 amino acids. The germline gives CDR1 SGHRS, CDR2 YFSETQ. The CDR3 bases are TGCGCCAGCAGCTTCCCTAGCGGGGGATCCAATGAGCAGTTCTTC. This codes for CASSFPSGGSNEQFF. The full variable domain, rest sourced from reference TRBV5-1 and TRBJ2-1, is KAGVTQTPRYLIKTRGQQVTLSCSPISGHRSVSWYQQTPGQGLQFLFEYFSETQRNKGNFPGRFSGRQFSNSRSEMNVSTLELGDSALYLCASSFPSGGSNEQFFGPGTRLTVL.

This clone was seen just once. V is TRBV18 and J is TRBJ1-1; unclear D gene. The CDR3 sequence is 15 residues long. From germline, CDR1 is KGHSH and CDR2 LQKENI. Trimming stripped 4 bases from V and 5 bases from J, with 17 bases between. The CDR3 sequence: CASSLSTWQTTEAFF. As DNA, the CDR3 is TGTGCCAGCTCACTCTCCACGTGGCAGACTACTGAAGCTTTCTTT.

This sequence joins TRBV5-8 and TRBJ2-1; possible D gene TRBD2, 6 bases. CDR1 and CDR2 (germline): SGHTS, YDEGEE. CDR3 length equals 16 residues. V was pared by 4 bases and J by 3 bases, with 17 bases between. DNA for the CDR3: TGTGCCAGCAGCCCTACGGGGACTTACCTCTACAATGAGCAGTTCTTC. Its translation is CASSPTGTYLYNEQFF.

The chain combines TRBV19 with TRBJ2-7; maybe TRBD2 (7 bases). Trimming shortened V by 4 bases and J by 3 bases, and 19 bases separated the two germline ends. From germline, CDR1 is LNHDA and CDR2 SQIVND (reference sequence). The CDR3 totals 16 residues. The CDR3 loop reads CASSTPSGRGVYEQYF. Written as DNA, the CDR3 is TGTGCCAGTAGTACCCCATCAGGGAGGGGGGTCTACGAGCAGTACTTC.

The sample holds one count of this clone. The chain couples TRBV12-2 to TRBJ2-3; TRBD2 is taken as the D call from the table, unchecked against the DNA. TRBV12-2 is termed a pseudogene. The CDR3 contains 11 residues. The CDR3 protein is CASRSTDTQYF. The CDR3 DNA reads TGTGCAAGTCGCTCGACAGATACGCAGTATTTT.

The rearrangement links TRBV6-4 to TRBJ2-7, with TRBD2 as a possible D gene (6 bases). Germline lookup yields CDR1 MRHNA and CDR2 SNTAGT. V lost 2 bases and J 1 base, leaving 24 bases between the germline ends. The CDR3 loop spans 19 amino acids. CDR3 residues: CASSDPIGETSLESYEQYF. CDR3 coding DNA: TGTGCCAGCAGTGACCCTATTGGAGAGACTAGTTTGGAATCCTACGAGCAGTACTTC.

For the CDR3, the DNA is TGTGCCAGCTCACCACCGAAAACAGGGGCTGGGGCCAACGTCCTGACTTTC. The encoded protein is CASSPPKTGAGANVLTF. The chain combines TRBV18 with TRBJ2-6; 7 bases fit TRBD1. CDR3 length: 17 amino acids. The V and J ends lost 0 bases and 2 bases, in that order; junction bases with no gene match: 4. Germline V gene sequence: CDR1 KGHSH, CDR2 LQKENI.

The chain joins TRBV5-1 to TRBJ1-1, with D hard to call. The length of the CDR3 is 13 residues. Between the trimmed V and J ends, which lost 4 bases and 1 base, there was a span of 8 bases. The germline V gene has CDR1 SGHRS and CDR2 YFSETQ. Here the CDR3 reads CASSRIRNTEAFF. CDR3 coding DNA: TGCGCCAGCAGCCGCATCCGGAACACTGAAGCTTTCTTT.

The rearrangement joins TRBV20-1 to TRBJ2-1, with 7 bases identical to TRBD2. Germline V gene lookup returns CDR1 DFQATT and CDR2 SNEGSKA (reference sequence). J was trimmed by 5 bases and V by 3 bases; bases with no gene match: 10. The CDR3 runs 15 residues. The DNA of the CDR3 is TGCAGTGCTAGTATTGGGGGAGGGAACGACAATGAGCAGTTCTTC. It codes for CSASIGGGNDNEQFF.

The CDR3 protein is CASSIVDRIGGYTF. Here the CDR3 DNA reads TGTGCCAGTAGTATAGTGGACAGGATAGGAGGCTACACCTTC. The V call is TRBV19, the J call TRBJ1-2; the match to TRBD1 covers 7 bases. CDR3 length equals 14 residues. The germline gives CDR1 LNHDA, CDR2 SQIVND (reference sequence). Losses at the gene ends were 1 base for V and 8 bases for J; bases not matched to a gene: 7.

The chain links TRBV12-3 or TRBV12-4 to TRBJ2-1; 12 bases agree with TRBD2. CDR3 length: 13 amino acids. V gave up 7 bases and J gave up 8 bases; unmatched junction bases: 3. CDR3 residues: CASTLAGGDEQFF. Written as DNA, the CDR3 is TGTGCCAGCACACTAGCGGGGGGCGATGAGCAGTTCTTC.

This sequence joins TRBV19 and TRBJ2-3; D is ambiguous. Trimming removed 4 bases at V and 2 bases at J, with 10 bases between. This CDR3 contains 14 residues. Germline V gives CDR1 LNHDA, CDR2 SQIVND (reference sequence). CDR3 DNA sequence: TGTGCCAGTAGTAGGGATCAACCCACAGATACGCAGTATTTT. Amino acid sequence: CASSRDQPTDTQYF.

V usage is TRBV6-1 and J usage is TRBJ2-5; 11 bases match TRBD2. V dropped 4 bases and J dropped 4; count of bases not matched to a gene: 8. The CDR3 sequence is 16 residues long. CDR1 and CDR2 (germline): MNHNS, SASEGT. The DNA for the CDR3 is TGTGCCAGCAGTGCGTTTCTAGCGGGGGGATTAGAGACCCAGTACTTC. Encoded protein: CASSAFLAGGLETQYF.

The J gene is TRBJ1-1, the V gene TRBV2; D is perhaps TRBD1 (6 bases). Germline V gives CDR1 SNHLY, CDR2 FYNNEI. V was clipped by 3 bases and J by 1 base, with 12 bases between them. The CDR3 has 15 amino acids. CDR3: CASSELGHPNTEAFF. In DNA form, the CDR3 reads TGTGCCAGCAGTGAGCTGGGACACCCGAACACTGAAGCTTTCTTT.

The genes are TRBV4-1 and TRBJ1-5; D is perhaps TRBD1 (5 bases). The CDR3 extends over 14 amino acids. Deletions cut 1 base from V and 7 bases from J, with 11 bases between. From germline, CDR1 is MGHRA and CDR2 YSYEKL. The CDR3 coding sequence is TGCGCCAGCAGCCAAGGAAGTACAGGCCAGCCCCAGCATTTT. The encoded protein is CASSQGSTGQPQHF.

V is TRBV4-1 and J is TRBJ1-2; D unclear. V lost 2 bases and J lost 4, with 17 bases in between. Germline V CDR1 and CDR2: MGHRA, YSYEKL. This CDR3 is 16 amino acids long. CDR3 loop: CASSQPLSGSSYGYTF. The DNA for the CDR3 is TGCGCCAGCAGCCAACCACTCTCGGGATCTTCCTATGGCTACACCTTC.